These 9 T cell receptor beta chains were sequenced from one sample in a study of blood T cell repertoires in COVID-19. Libraries were prepared by immunoSEQ multiplex PCR; TCRdb keeps only in-frame clonotypes and omits some of them. In the table there are about 130,000 clones, around nine tenths of which are singletons. Sequencing input: peripheral blood. Receptors originate from a man between 60 and 70 years old with COVID-19, enrolled during active disease.

The rearrangement uses TRBV19 and TRBJ2-7; TRBD2 matches at 8 bases. V shed 1 base, J shed 4 bases, and the junction held 6 bases outside the gene matches. In germline, CDR1 is LNHDA, CDR2 SQIVND (reference sequence). The CDR3 extends over 15 amino acids. The CDR3 sequence: CASSIARGGRYEQYF. The CDR3 DNA reads as TGTGCCAGTAGTATAGCCCGGGGGGGCCGATACGAGCAGTACTTC.

This rearrangement joins TRBV6-5 to TRBJ1-2, with D unresolved. CDR1 and CDR2 (germline): MNHEY, SVGAGI. CDR3 length equals 14 residues. Deletions cut 6 bases from V and 8 bases from J, with 19 bases between. CDR3 protein: CASSAAGPTGGYTF. The CDR3 coding sequence is TGTGCCAGCAGCGCCGCCGGGCCCACGGGGGGCTACACCTTC.

This clone was picked up one time. CDR3 sequence: CASRVGQVLNSPLHF. The CDR3 bases are TGCGCCAGCAGAGTGGGACAGGTCCTTAATTCACCCCTCCACTTT. V is TRBV5-1 and J is TRBJ1-6, with 8 bases lining up with TRBD1. The junction had 7 bases not matched to a gene; V was cut back by 5 bases and J by 6 bases. The CDR3 totals 15 residues. The V gene's germline CDR1 is SGHRS and CDR2 YFSETQ. Supplemented by reference TRBV5-1 and TRBJ1-6, the full variable domain reads KAGVTQTPRYLIKTRGQQVTLSCSPISGHRSVSWYQQTPGQGLQFLFEYFSETQRNKGNFPGRFSGRQFSNSRSEMNVSTLELGDSALYLCASRVGQVLNSPLHFGNGTRLTVT.

The V and J genes are TRBV2 and TRBJ1-2, with 7 bases fitting TRBD1. Germline CDR1 and CDR2: SNHLY and FYNNEI. V lost 6 bases to trimming and J lost 4 bases; unmatched junction nucleotides: 5. This CDR3 is 13 amino acids long. The CDR3 DNA follows: TGTGCCAGCAGCCGGGACAGCCTCTATGGCTACACCTTC. Protein product: CASSRDSLYGYTF.

Written as DNA, the CDR3 is TGCGCCAGCAGCGAAACAAACAGAATTTCTAACTATGGCTACACCTTC. The encoded protein is CASSETNRISNYGYTF. The gene calls are TRBV5-1 and TRBJ1-2; D unresolved. Trimming took 4 bases from V and 0 from J, leaving 16 bases between them. Germline V gene data show CDR1 as SGHRS and CDR2 as YFSETQ. The CDR3 is made up of 16 amino acids.

The rearrangement joins TRBV6-5 to TRBJ2-2, with D possibly being TRBD2 (5 bases). CDR1 and CDR2 from the germline V gene are MNHEY and SVGAGI. Trimming pared 3 bases from V and 2 bases from J, leaving 7 bases between. CDR3 length: 14 amino acids. CDR3 bases: TGTGCCAGCAGTTATCGGGGAAACACCGGGGAGCTGTTTTTT. Residues: CASSYRGNTGELFF.

The chain uses TRBV2 and TRBJ1-5, with 7 bases aligning to TRBD1. CDR1 SNHLY and CDR2 FYNNEI come from the germline V gene. V was clipped by 6 bases and J by 0 bases; unmatched bases: 8. The CDR3 totals 16 residues. CDR3 in amino acids: CASRPDRVYSNQPQHF. The DNA of the CDR3 is TGTGCCAGCAGACCCGACAGGGTCTATAGCAATCAGCCCCAGCATTTT.

The chain couples TRBV7-2 to TRBJ2-5; 8 bases are a match to TRBD2. Germline V gives CDR1 SGHTA, CDR2 FQGNSA. The CDR3 sequence is 16 residues long. Trimming took 1 base from V and 10 from J; bases not matched to a gene: 14. CDR3 region: CASSLVRGTRGSDQYF. The CDR3 region has the DNA TGTGCCAGCAGCTTAGTTAGGGGGACTAGGGGTTCTGACCAGTACTTC. The whole variable domain, remainder taken from reference TRBV7-2 and TRBJ2-5, is GAGVSQSPSNKVTEKGKDVELRCDPISGHTALYWYRQSLGQGLEFLIYFQGNSAPDKSGLPSDRFSAERTGGSVSTLTIQRTQQEDSAVYLCASSLVRGTRGSDQYFGPGTRLLVL.

This chain joins TRBV10-3 and TRBJ2-5; TRBD1 agrees at 11 bases. CDR1 is ENHRY, CDR2 SYGVKD, per germline. The CDR3 is made up of 15 amino acids. V was clipped by 5 bases and J by 0 bases; unmatched bases: 2. Written as DNA, the CDR3 is TGTGCCATCAGTCGGGACAGGGGGAACCAAGAGACCCAGTACTTC. Its protein is CAISRDRGNQETQYF.